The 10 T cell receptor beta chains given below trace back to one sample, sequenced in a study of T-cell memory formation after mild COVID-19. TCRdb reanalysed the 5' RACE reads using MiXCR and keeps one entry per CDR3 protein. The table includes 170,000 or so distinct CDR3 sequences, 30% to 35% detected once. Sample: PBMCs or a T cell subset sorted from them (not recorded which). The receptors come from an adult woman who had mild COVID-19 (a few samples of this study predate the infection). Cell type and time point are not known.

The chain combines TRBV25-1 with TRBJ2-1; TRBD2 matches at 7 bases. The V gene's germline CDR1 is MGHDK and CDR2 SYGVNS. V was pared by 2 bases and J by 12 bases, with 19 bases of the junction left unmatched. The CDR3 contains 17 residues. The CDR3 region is CASSEIPIAGTSRVQFF. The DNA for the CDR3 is TGTGCCAGCAGTGAAATCCCGATAGCGGGTACCTCCAGAGTGCAGTTCTTC. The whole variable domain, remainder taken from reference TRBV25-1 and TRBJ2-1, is EADIYQTPRYLVIGTGKKITLECSQTMGHDKMYWYQQDPGMELHLIHYSYGVNSTEKGDLSSESTVSRIRTEHFPLTLESARPSHTSQYLCASSEIPIAGTSRVQFFGPGTRLTVL.

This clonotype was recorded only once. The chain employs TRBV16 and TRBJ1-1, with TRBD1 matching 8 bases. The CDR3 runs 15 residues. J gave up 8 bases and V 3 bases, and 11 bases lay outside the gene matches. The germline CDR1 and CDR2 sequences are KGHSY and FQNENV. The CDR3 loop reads CASSQRPGQAAEAFF. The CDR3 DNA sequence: TGTGCCAGCAGCCAGAGGCCGGGACAGGCCGCGGAAGCTTTCTTT.

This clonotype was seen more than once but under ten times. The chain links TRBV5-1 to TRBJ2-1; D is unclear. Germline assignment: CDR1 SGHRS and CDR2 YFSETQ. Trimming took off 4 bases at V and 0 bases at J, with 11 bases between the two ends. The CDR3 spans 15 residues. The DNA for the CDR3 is TGCGCCAGCAGCGCCGGAGCGAGCTCCTACAATGAGCAGTTCTTC. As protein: CASSAGASSYNEQFF.

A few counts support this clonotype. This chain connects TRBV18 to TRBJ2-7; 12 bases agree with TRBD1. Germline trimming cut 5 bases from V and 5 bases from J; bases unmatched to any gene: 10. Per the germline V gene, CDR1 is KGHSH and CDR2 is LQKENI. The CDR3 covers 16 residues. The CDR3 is CASSTLGTGGQDEQYF. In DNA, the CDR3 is TGTGCCAGCTCAACCCTTGGGACAGGGGGCCAGGACGAGCAGTACTTC.

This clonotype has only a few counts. DNA for the CDR3: TGTGCCAGCAGCTTAGATCTGGCCACCCAAAGCTACACCTTC. It is translated as CASSLDLATQSYTF. The chain has TRBV7-8 and TRBJ1-2; D gene unclear. The CDR3 spans 14 residues. The germline gives CDR1 SGHVS, CDR2 FQNEAQ. V dropped 1 base and J dropped 9 bases, with 15 bases sitting between them. Based on the CDR3 plus reference TRBV7-8 and TRBJ1-2, the full variable domain is GAGVSQSPRYKVAKRGQDVALRCDPISGHVSLFWYQQALGQGPEFLTYFQNEAQLDKSGLPSDRFFAERPEGSVSTLKIQRTQQEDSAVYLCASSLDLATQSYTFGSGTRLTVV.

CDR3 region: CSVEGMWQGSNEQFF. In nucleotides, the CDR3 is TGCAGCGTTGAAGGAATGTGGCAGGGGAGCAATGAGCAGTTCTTC. The chain couples TRBV29-1 to TRBJ2-1; D is possibly TRBD1 (6 bases). CDR1 is SQVTM, CDR2 ANQGSEA, per germline. Trimming pared 1 base from V and 6 bases from J, leaving 16 bases between. The CDR3 is made up of 15 amino acids.

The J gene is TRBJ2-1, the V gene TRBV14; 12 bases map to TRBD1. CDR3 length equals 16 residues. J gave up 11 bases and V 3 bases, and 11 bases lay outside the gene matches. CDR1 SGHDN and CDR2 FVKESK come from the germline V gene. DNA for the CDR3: TGTGCCAGCAGCCACGCTAGGGACAGGGGGCGAATTAAGCAGTTCTTC. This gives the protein CASSHARDRGRIKQFF.

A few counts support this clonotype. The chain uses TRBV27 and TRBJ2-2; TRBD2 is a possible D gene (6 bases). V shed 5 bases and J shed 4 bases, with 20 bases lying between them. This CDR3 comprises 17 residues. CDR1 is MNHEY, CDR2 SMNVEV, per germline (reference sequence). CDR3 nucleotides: TGTGCCAGCAGTCCCGTTTGGGGCTGGGGAGGCACCGGGGAGCTGTTTTTT. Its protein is CASSPVWGWGGTGELFF.

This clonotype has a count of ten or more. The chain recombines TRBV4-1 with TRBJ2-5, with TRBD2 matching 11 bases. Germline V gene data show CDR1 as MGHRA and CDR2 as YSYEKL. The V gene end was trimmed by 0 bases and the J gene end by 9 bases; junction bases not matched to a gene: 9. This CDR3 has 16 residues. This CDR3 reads CASSQDVAGGLGAQYF. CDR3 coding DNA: TGCGCCAGCAGCCAAGATGTAGCGGGGGGGCTTGGGGCCCAGTACTTC.

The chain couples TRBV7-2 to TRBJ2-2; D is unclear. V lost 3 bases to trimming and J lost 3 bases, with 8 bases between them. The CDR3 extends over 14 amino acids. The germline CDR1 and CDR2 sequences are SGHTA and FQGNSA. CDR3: CASSFTPDTGELFF. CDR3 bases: TGTGCCAGCAGCTTTACCCCAGACACCGGGGAGCTGTTTTTT. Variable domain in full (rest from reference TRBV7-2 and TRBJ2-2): GAGVSQSPSNKVTEKGKDVELRCDPISGHTALYWYRQSLGQGLEFLIYFQGNSAPDKSGLPSDRFSAERTGGSVSTLTIQRTQQEDSAVYLCASSFTPDTGELFFGEGSRLTVL.